This T cell receptor beta chain was sequenced for a study of shared clonotypes between healthy human individuals. Every subset's genomic DNA went evenly onto several immunoSEQ plates. On sorted subsets, replicate PCRs used 200 to 250 ng DNA, or approximately 33,000 T cell genomes. Profiled with immunoSEQ multiplex PCR; TCRdb holds only in-frame clones, not every one. The sample consists of about 2 million clones, about 94% of them appearing once. There are 13 residues in the CDR3. CDR1 is SGHDT and CDR2 is YYEEEE in the germline V gene. Trimming removed 1 base at V and 2 bases at J, with 6 bases between. CD45RO negativity and positive selection for CCR7 defined naive CD8 cells, a population that excluded terminally differentiated effector memory CD45RA+ cells.

Material: naive CD8+ T cells sorted from blood. This chain links TRBV5-6 with TRBJ1-2; D unresolved. This TCR was recovered from a man younger than 30 in good health. This chain's CDR3 is CASSLSLNYGYTF. In DNA form, the CDR3 reads TGTGCCAGCAGCTTGTCACTGAACTATGGCTACACCTTC.